Below, one TCR beta chain is given with its context. Profiling relied on immunoSEQ multiplex PCR, and the TCRdb table lists in-frame clones only, not all of them. Counted here are roughly 60,000 clones, 65% to 90% occurring once; the ten biggest clones make up less than 6%. The data stem from a study of technical replicates of blood from a handful of donors. The V gene's germline CDR1 is SGHRS and CDR2 YFSETQ. The J segment lost 8 bases and the V segment lost 0 bases, leaving 4 bases of the junction unmatched. The CDR3 covers 13 residues. The sequence was obtained from a human donor in good health. Some clones in this sample may be carry-over from other donors' samples. The gene calls are TRBV5-1 and TRBJ1-2; 7 positions agree with TRBD1. The sequenced sample was PBMCs. CDR3 protein: CASSLDRGGGYTF. CDR3 coding DNA: TGCGCCAGCAGCTTGGACAGGGGTGGAGGCTACACCTTC.